This T cell receptor beta chain was identified in a study of T cell responses to AZD1222 COVID-19 vaccine. The data were produced by immunoSEQ multiplex PCR, yet TCRdb's version contains in-frame clones alone and is incomplete. Of some 130,000 clones listed, over 75% are singletons. Details on this clone: Antigen unknown.

Notes on the study in general: Of spike-specific TCRs, nearly half reportedly target regions left unmutated in variants. Spike-specific TCR breadth and depth went up after people got two AZD1222 doses. Repertoire sampling occurred only after the peak T cell response. The donor group comprised mostly white British people and more females; the analysis possibly underestimated clonal diversity.

Germline CDR1 reads MDHEN; CDR2 reads SYDVKM. The CDR3 totals 14 residues. The germline V and J ends were trimmed by 3 bases and 3 bases, with 11 bases remaining between them. The source of this sequence is an adult in good health. The sample in question was peripheral blood, obtained on day 0 of MenACWY control vaccination. The J gene is TRBJ1-1, the V gene TRBV28; D gene unclear. This CDR3 is CASSLRRLDTEAFF. Here the CDR3 DNA reads TGTGCCAGCAGTTTGCGGAGACTTGACACTGAAGCTTTCTTT.